This T cell receptor (beta chain) was documented in a study of blood T cell repertoires in COVID-19. Background on the study: T cells, B-cell-depleted T cells, or PBMCs provided the cDNA or gDNA that served as material.

With 4 bases removed from V and 1 base from J, the gap between germline ends came to 9 bases. Germline assignment: CDR1 SGHNT and CDR2 YYREEE (reference sequence). This CDR3 spans 13 amino acids. The repertoire was sequenced with immunoSEQ multiplex PCR; TCRdb's copy has only in-frame clones and lacks some. The repertoire holds some 300,000 clones, with around 86% as singletons. The V and J genes are TRBV5-4 and TRBJ2-7, with D perhaps matching TRBD1 (6 bases). This receptor was taken from a man aged 70-80 years with acute or convalescent COVID-19. The material sequenced was peripheral blood. CDR3 sequence: CASSARGSYEQYF. In DNA, the CDR3 is TGTGCCAGCAGCGCCAGGGGTTCCTACGAGCAGTACTTC.